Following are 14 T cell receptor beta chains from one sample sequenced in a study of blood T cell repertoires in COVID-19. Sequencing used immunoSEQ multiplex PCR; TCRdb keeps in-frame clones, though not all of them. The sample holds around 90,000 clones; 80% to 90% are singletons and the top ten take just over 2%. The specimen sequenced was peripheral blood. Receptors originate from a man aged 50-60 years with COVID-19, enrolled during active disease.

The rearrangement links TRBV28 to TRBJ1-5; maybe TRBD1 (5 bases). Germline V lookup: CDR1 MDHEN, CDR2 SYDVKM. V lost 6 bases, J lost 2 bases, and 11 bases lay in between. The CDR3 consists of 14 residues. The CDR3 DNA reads TGTGCCAGCAGACCGAGACAGCGCAATCAGCCCCAGCATTTT. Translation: CASRPRQRNQPQHF.

The CDR3 region is CASNRRRGEKLFF. The CDR3 DNA sequence: TGTGCCAGCAACCGGCGCAGAGGCGAAAAACTGTTTTTT. This chain joins TRBV6-5 and TRBJ1-4, with D unclear. CDR1 MNHEY and CDR2 SVGAGI come from the germline V gene. V lost 7 bases to trimming and J lost 8 bases, with 14 bases between them. This CDR3 has 13 residues.

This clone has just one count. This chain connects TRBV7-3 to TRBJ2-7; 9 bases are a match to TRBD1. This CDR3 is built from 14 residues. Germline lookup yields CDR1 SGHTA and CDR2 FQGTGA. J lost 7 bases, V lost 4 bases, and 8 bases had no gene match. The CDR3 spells CASSSGTGSQEQYF. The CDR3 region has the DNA TGTGCCAGCAGCTCCGGGACAGGGTCACAGGAGCAGTACTTC.

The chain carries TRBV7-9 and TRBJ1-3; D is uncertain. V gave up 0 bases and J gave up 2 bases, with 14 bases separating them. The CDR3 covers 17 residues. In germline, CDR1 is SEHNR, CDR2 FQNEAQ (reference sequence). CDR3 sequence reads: CASSLAGLDYPGNTIYF. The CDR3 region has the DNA TGTGCCAGCAGCTTAGCGGGCTTGGATTACCCTGGAAACACCATATATTTT.

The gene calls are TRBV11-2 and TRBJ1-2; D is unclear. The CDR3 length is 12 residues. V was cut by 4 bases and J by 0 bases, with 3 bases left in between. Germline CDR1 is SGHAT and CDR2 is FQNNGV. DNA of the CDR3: TGTGCCAGCAGCTCTACTAACTATGGCTACACCTTC. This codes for CASSSTNYGYTF.

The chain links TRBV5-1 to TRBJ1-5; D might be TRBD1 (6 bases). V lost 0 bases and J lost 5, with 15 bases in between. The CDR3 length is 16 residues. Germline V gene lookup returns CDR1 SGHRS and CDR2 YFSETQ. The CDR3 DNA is TGCGCCAGCAGCTTGGGATTACAGGGATCGGATCAGCCCCAGCATTTT. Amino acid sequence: CASSLGLQGSDQPQHF.

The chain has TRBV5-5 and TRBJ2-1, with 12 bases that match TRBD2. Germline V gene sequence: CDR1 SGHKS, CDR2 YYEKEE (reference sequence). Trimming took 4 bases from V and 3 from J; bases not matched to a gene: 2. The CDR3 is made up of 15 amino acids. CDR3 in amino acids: CASSPSGGVYNEQFF. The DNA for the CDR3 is TGTGCCAGCAGCCCTAGCGGGGGGGTCTACAATGAGCAGTTCTTC.

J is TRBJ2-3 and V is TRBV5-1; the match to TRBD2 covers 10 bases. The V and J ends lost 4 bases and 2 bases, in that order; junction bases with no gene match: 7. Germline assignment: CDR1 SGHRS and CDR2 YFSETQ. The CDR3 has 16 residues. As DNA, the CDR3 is TGCGCCAGCAGCACGGGTCTAGCGGGGGACACAGATACGCAGTATTTT. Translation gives CASSTGLAGDTDTQYF.

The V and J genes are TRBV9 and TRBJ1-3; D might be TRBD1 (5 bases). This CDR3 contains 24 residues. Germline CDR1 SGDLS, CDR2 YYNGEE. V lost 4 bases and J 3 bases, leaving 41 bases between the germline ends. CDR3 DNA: TGTGCCAGCAGCTTGAAAAAGTTGGCGGGGCATGAGCGGACCCGACAGTCTATTGGAAACACCATATATTTT. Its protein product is CASSLKKLAGHERTRQSIGNTIYF.

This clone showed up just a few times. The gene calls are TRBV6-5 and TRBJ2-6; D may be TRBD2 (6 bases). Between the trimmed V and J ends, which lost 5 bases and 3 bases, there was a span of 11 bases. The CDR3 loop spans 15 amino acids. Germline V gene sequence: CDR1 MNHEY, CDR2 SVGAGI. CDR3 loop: CASSQLAGGANVLTF. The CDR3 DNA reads TGTGCCAGCAGTCAACTAGCTGGTGGGGCCAACGTCCTGACTTTC.

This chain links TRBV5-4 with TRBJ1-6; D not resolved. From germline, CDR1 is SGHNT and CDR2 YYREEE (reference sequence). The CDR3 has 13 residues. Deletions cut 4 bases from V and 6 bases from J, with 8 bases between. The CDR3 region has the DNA TGTGCCAGCAGCAAAACCAGTAATTCACCCCTCCACTTT. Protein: CASSKTSNSPLHF.

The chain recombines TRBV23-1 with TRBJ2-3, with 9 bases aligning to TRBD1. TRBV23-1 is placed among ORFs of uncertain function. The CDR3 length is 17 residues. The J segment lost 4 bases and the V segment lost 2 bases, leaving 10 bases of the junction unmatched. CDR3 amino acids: CASSQPRDRALPDTQYF. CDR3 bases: TGCGCCAGCAGTCAACCCCGGGACAGGGCTCTCCCAGATACGCAGTATTTT.

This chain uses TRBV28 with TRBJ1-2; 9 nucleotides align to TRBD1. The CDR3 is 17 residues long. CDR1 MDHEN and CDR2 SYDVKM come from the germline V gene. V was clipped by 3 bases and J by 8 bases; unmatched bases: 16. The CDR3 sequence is CASSFWGTGTRGLGYTF. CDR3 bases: TGTGCCAGCAGTTTTTGGGGGACAGGGACGAGGGGGCTCGGCTACACCTTC.

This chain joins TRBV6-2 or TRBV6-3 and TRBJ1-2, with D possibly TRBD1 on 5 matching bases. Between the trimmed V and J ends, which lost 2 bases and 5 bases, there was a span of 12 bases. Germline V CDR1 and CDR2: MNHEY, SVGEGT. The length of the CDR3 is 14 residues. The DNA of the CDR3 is TGTGCCAGCAGTTACCGTCAGGGCGTATATGGCTACACCTTC. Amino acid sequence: CASSYRQGVYGYTF.